This entry concerns a single T cell receptor (beta chain). This clone was recorded once. Its antigen target is currently unknown. No qualities accompany the bases; no much larger clone lies one base away. The sample belongs to a study of blood T cell repertoires in COVID-19 (dated by TCRdb to 2020 to 2021). A note on the overall study: The collaborator samples originated in the United States, Italy and Spain and spanned the acute and convalescent phases of COVID-19. Samples were obtained from the ongoing ImmuneRACE study (first 160 participants) and from about 1,300 subjects provided by 6 global collaborators. Subjects who had been exposed to COVID-19, were actively infected with it, or had recovered from it provided the deeply sampled blood TCRbeta repertoires that made up the dataset. The prospective study material was composed of cDNA or gDNA derived from T cells, B-cell-depleted T cells, or PBMCs. Where HLA class I and class II types were available, the types were taken from metadata supplied by the sample provider, not from assay-based typing. The repertoires were released in a freely available public database intended as a resource for research on the immune response to SARS-CoV-2. Sample metadata almost always included a de-identified subject ID, COVID-19 status, age in years and sex.

TCRbeta CDR3 regions were amplified from genomic DNA by means of the immunoSEQ Assay, a bias-controlled multiplex PCR. The authors' analysis ran thus. Nucleated cell counts per sample were estimated from amplification of reference gene primers within the assay. Sequence reads were collapsed and filtered to measure the absolute abundance of every unique TCRbeta CDR3 rearrangement. For each sample, productive Simpson clonality was calculated as the square root of Simpson's diversity index across productive rearrangements. TCRdb mirrors the immuneACCESS table, restricted to in-frame sequences. Some clones are absent from its copies; in checked studies, under half trace to an unresolved V gene, and the reason for the others is unknown. V and J calls and clone size are given by that table; D and trimming were obtained from the DNA. The sample table shows 70,000 or so clones, and around 84% are seen once. The top ten clones comprise roughly 4% of the sample.

The paper's findings and limits, for the study overall: Clinical and demographic metadata were provided uncurated, with the amount varying by source and participant.

Each collaborating institution followed its own protocols to collect whole blood in K2EDTA tubes. For TCRbeta analysis, collaborators shipped samples in one of three forms: frozen whole blood, isolated PBMCs, or DNA extracted from either of those sample types. Trimming takes 5 bases off V and 2 bases off J; junction bases not matched to a gene: 3. Inclusive of the bounding cysteine and phenylalanine, the CDR3 is 14 residues long. CDR3 DNA is the only sequence kept; it has 42 bases, read in frame from the first base. Sequences MNHEY (CDR1) and SMNVEV (CDR2) are obtained from the germline V gene (reference sequence).

The origin of this receptor is a man in his fifties with acute or convalescent COVID-19. The sequenced material came from peripheral blood. The V and J segments used are TRBV27 and TRBJ1-5; 7 bases in the middle match TRBD1. The DNA reads TGTGCCAGCAGTGTAACAGGGGGCAATCAGCCCCAGCATTTT. Translated, this is CASSVTGGNQPQHF.